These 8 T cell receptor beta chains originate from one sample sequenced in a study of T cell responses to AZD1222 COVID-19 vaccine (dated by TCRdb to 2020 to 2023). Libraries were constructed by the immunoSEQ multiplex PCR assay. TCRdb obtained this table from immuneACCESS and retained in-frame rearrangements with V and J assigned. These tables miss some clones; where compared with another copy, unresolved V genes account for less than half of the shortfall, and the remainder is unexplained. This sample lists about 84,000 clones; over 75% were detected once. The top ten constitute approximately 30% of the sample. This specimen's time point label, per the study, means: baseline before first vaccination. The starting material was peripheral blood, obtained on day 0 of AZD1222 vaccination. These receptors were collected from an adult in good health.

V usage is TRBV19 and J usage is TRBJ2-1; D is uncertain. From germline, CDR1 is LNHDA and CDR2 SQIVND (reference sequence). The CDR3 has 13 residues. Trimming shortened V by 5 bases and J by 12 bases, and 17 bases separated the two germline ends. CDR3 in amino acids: CASSPSLGRSQFF. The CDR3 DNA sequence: TGTGCCAGTAGTCCCTCCCTTGGGCGTTCGCAGTTCTTC.

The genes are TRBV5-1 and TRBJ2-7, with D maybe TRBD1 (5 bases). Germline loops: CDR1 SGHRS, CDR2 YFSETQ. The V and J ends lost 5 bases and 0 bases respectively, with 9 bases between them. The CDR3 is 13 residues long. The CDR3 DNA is TGCGCCAGCAGTATAGGGGACTCCTACGAGCAGTACTTC. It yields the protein CASSIGDSYEQYF.

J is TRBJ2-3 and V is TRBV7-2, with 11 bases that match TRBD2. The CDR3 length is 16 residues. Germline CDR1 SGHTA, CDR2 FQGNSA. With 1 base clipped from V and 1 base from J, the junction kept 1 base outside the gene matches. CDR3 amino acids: CASSLDSGRGTDTQYF. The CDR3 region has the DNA TGTGCCAGCAGCTTAGATAGCGGGAGGGGCACAGATACGCAGTATTTT.

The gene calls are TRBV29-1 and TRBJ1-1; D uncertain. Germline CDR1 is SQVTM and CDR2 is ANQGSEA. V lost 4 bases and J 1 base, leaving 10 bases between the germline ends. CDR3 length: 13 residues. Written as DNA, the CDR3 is TGCAGCGTTGGAAAGGGAACGAACACTGAAGCTTTCTTT. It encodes CSVGKGTNTEAFF.

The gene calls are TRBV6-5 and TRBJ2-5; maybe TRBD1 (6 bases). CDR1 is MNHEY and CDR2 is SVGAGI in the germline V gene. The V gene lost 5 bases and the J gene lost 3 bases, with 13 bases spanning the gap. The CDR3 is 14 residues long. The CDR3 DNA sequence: TGTGCCAGCAGTCAATATAGGACAGAAGAGACCCAGTACTTC. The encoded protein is CASSQYRTEETQYF.

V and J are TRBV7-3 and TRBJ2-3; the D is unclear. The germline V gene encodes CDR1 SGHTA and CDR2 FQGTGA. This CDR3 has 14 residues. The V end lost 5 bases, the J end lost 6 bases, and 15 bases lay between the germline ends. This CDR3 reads CASSLGSMRDTQYF. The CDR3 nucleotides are TGTGCCAGCAGCCTTGGCTCCATGAGGGATACGCAGTATTTT. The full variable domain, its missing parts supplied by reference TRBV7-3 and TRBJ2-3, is GAGVSQTPSNKVTEKGKYVELRCDPISGHTALYWYRQSLGQGPEFLIYFQGTGAADDSGLPNDRFFAVRPEGSVSTLKIQRTERGDSAVYLCASSLGSMRDTQYFGPGTRLTVL.

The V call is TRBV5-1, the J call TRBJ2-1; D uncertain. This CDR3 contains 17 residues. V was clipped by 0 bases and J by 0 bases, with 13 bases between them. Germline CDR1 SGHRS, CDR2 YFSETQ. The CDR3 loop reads CASSLEGLQNSYNEQFF. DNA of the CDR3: TGCGCCAGCAGCTTGGAAGGGTTGCAAAACTCCTACAATGAGCAGTTCTTC.

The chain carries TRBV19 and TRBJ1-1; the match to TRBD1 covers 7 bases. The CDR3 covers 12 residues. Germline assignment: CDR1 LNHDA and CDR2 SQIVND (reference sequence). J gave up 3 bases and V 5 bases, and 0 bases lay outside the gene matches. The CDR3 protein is CASSDRDTEAFF. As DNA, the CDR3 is TGTGCCAGTAGTGACAGGGACACTGAAGCTTTCTTT.